This entry lists 13 T cell receptor beta chains sequenced from one sample in a study of cytomegalovirus exposure and HLA in healthy donors. PCR amplification relied on 60 Vbeta primers (plus 13 Jbeta primers). Generated by immunoSEQ multiplex PCR, the TCRdb table keeps only in-frame clones and is missing some. The table includes more than 110,000 clones, about 80% detected once. The source material was PBMCs. The receptors derive from a male donor in good health and CMV-seronegative.

The chain recombines TRBV19 with TRBJ2-7, with 10 bases aligning to TRBD1. The CDR3 length is 14 residues. Germline values: CDR1 LNHDA, CDR2 SQIVND (reference sequence). Losses at the gene ends were 5 bases for V and 1 base for J; bases not matched to a gene: 2. The CDR3 nucleotides are TGTGCCAGTAGTTTGGGACAGGGGTCCTACGAGCAGTACTTC. This translates into CASSLGQGSYEQYF.

The chain joins TRBV5-6 to TRBJ1-1; D is unresolved. The CDR3 loop spans 11 amino acids. Trimming took off 0 bases at V and 8 bases at J, with 5 bases between the two ends. Looked up from germline, CDR1 is SGHDT and CDR2 is YYEEEE. For the CDR3, the DNA is TGTGCCAGCAGCTTGGACGGGGAAGCTTTCTTT. As protein: CASSLDGEAFF.

The gene calls are TRBV5-1 and TRBJ1-1; D is possibly TRBD1 (6 bases). CDR1 is SGHRS and CDR2 is YFSETQ in the germline V gene. V dropped 4 bases and J dropped 4 bases, with 14 bases sitting between them. This CDR3 has 14 residues. This CDR3 is CASSPVGGPTEAFF. CDR3 DNA: TGCGCCAGCAGCCCGGTCGGGGGGCCCACTGAAGCTTTCTTT. Drawing the rest from reference TRBV5-1 and TRBJ1-1, the complete variable domain is KAGVTQTPRYLIKTRGQQVTLSCSPISGHRSVSWYQQTPGQGLQFLFEYFSETQRNKGNFPGRFSGRQFSNSRSEMNVSTLELGDSALYLCASSPVGGPTEAFFGQGTRLTVV.

The CDR3 coding sequence is TGTGCCAGCAGTTCCAGTAGCGGGGGACGCACAGATACGCAGTATTTT. Translated, it gives CASSSSSGGRTDTQYF. This chain connects TRBV28 to TRBJ2-3, with 9 bases matching TRBD2. Germline V gene data show CDR1 as MDHEN and CDR2 as SYDVKM. With V trimmed by 4 bases and J by 1 base, 6 bases remained unmatched. The CDR3 contains 16 residues.

The chain is built from TRBV7-9 and TRBJ2-7; maybe TRBD1 (6 bases). V lost 5 bases and J lost 0, with 14 bases in between. This CDR3 has 15 amino acids. Germline CDR1 is SEHNR and CDR2 is FQNEAQ (reference sequence). The CDR3 region has the DNA TGTGCCAGCAGCCCACAGGGCCCTAGCTCCTACGAGCAGTACTTC. It specifies CASSPQGPSSYEQYF.

The chain combines TRBV7-9 with TRBJ1-2; 8 nucleotides line up with TRBD1. The V and J ends lost 1 base and 5 bases, in that order; junction bases with no gene match: 12. Germline lookup yields CDR1 SEHNR and CDR2 FQNEAQ (reference sequence). The CDR3 runs 17 residues. The CDR3 loop is CASSLVAGAGGMYGYTF. CDR3 sequence (DNA): TGTGCCAGCAGCTTAGTAGCTGGGGCAGGGGGCATGTATGGCTACACCTTC. Full variable domain (outside the CDR3, taken from reference TRBV7-9 and TRBJ1-2): DTGVSQNPRHKITKRGQNVTFRCDPISEHNRLYWYRQTLGQGPEFLTYFQNEAQLEKSRLLSDRFSAERPKGSFSTLEIQRTEQGDSAMYLCASSLVAGAGGMYGYTFGSGTRLTVV.

CDR3 nucleotides: TGTGCCAGCGGGACAGTGTTCGCGAACACTGAAGCTTTCTTT. Encoded protein: CASGTVFANTEAFF. V usage is TRBV2 and J usage is TRBJ1-1; 7 bases match TRBD1. The CDR3 sequence is 14 residues long. V shed 8 bases and J 1 base; nucleotides not matched to a gene: 7. Looked up from germline, CDR1 is SNHLY and CDR2 is FYNNEI.

This sequence joins TRBV6-5 and TRBJ2-7, with D possibly TRBD1 on 6 matching bases. Germline CDR1 and CDR2: MNHEY and SVGAGI. The CDR3 is 15 residues long. V lost 5 bases, J lost 3 bases, and 17 bases lay in between. This CDR3 reads CASSPSGQPSYEQYF. CDR3 DNA: TGTGCCAGCAGTCCTTCCGGACAGCCAAGCTACGAGCAGTACTTC.

The V gene is TRBV7-9, the J gene TRBJ1-1, with D uncertain. This CDR3 is 15 amino acids long. Between the trimmed V and J ends, which lost 1 base and 4 bases, there was a span of 13 bases. Germline V gene sequence: CDR1 SEHNR, CDR2 FQNEAQ (reference sequence). The CDR3 bases are TGTGCCAGCAGCTTAGGGCGGGTGTACGGCACTGAAGCTTTCTTT. Its protein product is CASSLGRVYGTEAFF. Supplemented by reference TRBV7-9 and TRBJ1-1, the full variable domain reads DTGVSQNPRHKITKRGQNVTFRCDPISEHNRLYWYRQTLGQGPEFLTYFQNEAQLEKSRLLSDRFSAERPKGSFSTLEIQRTEQGDSAMYLCASSLGRVYGTEAFFGQGTRLTVV.

The rearrangement links TRBV9 to TRBJ2-1; D is perhaps TRBD2 (6 bases). CDR3 length: 15 residues. V was trimmed by 0 bases and J by 8 bases, leaving 15 bases between them. Germline lookup yields CDR1 SGDLS and CDR2 YYNGEE. The CDR3 region is CASSVGGRPGDEQFF. The CDR3 region has the DNA TGTGCCAGCAGCGTAGGGGGGAGGCCGGGTGATGAGCAGTTCTTC.

The CDR3 coding sequence is TGTGCCGGGGGACACATCTCTGGAAACACCATATATTTT. Its protein product is CAGGHISGNTIYF. The chain has TRBV19 and TRBJ1-3; D is possibly TRBD1 (6 bases). Per germline, CDR1 LNHDA and CDR2 SQIVND (reference sequence). The CDR3 has 13 amino acids. V was pared by 11 bases and J by 0 bases, with 11 bases between. Filled out from reference TRBV19 and TRBJ1-3, the complete variable domain reads DGGITQSPKYLFRKEGQNVTLSCEQNLNHDAMYWYRQDPGQGLRLIYYSQIVNDFQKGDIAEGYSVSREKKESFPLTVTSAQKNPTAFYLCAGGHISGNTIYFGEGSWLTVV.

This chain links TRBV6-1 with TRBJ2-7; tentatively, D is TRBD1 (6 bases). This CDR3 has 14 residues. CDR1 and CDR2 from the germline V gene are MNHNS and SASEGT. With 6 bases removed from V and 5 bases from J, the gap between germline ends came to 17 bases. DNA for the CDR3: TGTGCCAGCAGAGGATTAACAGGGACGAACGAGCAGTACTTC. Its protein product is CASRGLTGTNEQYF.

The rearrangement joins TRBV18 to TRBJ1-5, with no clear D. CDR3 length: 15 amino acids. Trimming took 2 bases from V and 2 from J, leaving 10 bases between them. The V gene's germline CDR1 is KGHSH and CDR2 LQKENI. CDR3 loop: CASSPTGSGNQPQHF. CDR3 in DNA: TGTGCCAGCTCACCAACCGGTTCGGGCAATCAGCCCCAGCATTTT.